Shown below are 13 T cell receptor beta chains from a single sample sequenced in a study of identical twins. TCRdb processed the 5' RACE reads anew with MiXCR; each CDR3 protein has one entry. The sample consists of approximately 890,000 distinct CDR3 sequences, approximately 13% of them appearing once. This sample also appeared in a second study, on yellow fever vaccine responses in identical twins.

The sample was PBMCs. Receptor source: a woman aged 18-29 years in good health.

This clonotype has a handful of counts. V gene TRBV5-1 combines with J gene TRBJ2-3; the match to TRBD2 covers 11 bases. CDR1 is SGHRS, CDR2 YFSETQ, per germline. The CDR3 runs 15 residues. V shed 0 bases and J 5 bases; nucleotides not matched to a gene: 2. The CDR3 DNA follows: TGCGCCAGCAGCTTGGGACTAGCGGGGAAAGATACGCAGTATTTT. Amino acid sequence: CASSLGLAGKDTQYF. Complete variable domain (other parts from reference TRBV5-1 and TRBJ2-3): KAGVTQTPRYLIKTRGQQVTLSCSPISGHRSVSWYQQTPGQGLQFLFEYFSETQRNKGNFPGRFSGRQFSNSRSEMNVSTLELGDSALYLCASSLGLAGKDTQYFGPGTRLTVL.

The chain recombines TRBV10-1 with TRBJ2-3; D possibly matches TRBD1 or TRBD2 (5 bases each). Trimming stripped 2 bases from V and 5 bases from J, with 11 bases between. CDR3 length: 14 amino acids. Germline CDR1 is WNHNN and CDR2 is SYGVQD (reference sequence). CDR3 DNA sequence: TGCGCCAGCAGTGAGGGGGGATATATAGATACGCAGTATTTT. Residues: CASSEGGYIDTQYF.

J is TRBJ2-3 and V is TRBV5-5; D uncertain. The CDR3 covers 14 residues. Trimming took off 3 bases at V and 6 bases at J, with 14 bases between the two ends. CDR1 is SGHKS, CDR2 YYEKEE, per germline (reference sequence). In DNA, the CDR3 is TGTGCCAGCAGCTACTTGGTGGTGGGGGATACGCAGTATTTT. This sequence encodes CASSYLVVGDTQYF.

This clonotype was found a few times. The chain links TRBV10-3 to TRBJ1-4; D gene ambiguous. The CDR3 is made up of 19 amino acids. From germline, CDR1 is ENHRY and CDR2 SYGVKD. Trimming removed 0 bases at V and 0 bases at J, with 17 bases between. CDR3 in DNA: TGTGCCATCAGTGAGTCATACACGACGGCGAAAACAACTAATGAAAAACTGTTTTTT. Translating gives CAISESYTTAKTTNEKLFF.

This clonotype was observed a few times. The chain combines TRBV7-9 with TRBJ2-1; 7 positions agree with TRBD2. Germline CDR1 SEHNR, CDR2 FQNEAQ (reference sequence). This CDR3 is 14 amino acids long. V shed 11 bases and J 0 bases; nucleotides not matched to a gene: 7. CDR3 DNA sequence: TGTGCCTTCGTTCCGGGAGGCTCCTACAATGAGCAGTTCTTC. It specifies CAFVPGGSYNEQFF. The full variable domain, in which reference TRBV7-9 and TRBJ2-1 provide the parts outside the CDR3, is DTGVSQNPRHKITKRGQNVTFRCDPISEHNRLYWYRQTLGQGPEFLTYFQNEAQLEKSRLLSDRFSAERPKGSFSTLEIQRTEQGDSAMYLCAFVPGGSYNEQFFGPGTRLTVL.

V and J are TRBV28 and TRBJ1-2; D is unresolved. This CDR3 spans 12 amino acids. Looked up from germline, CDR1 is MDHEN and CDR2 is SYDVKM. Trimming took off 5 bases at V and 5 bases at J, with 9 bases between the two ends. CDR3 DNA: TGTGCCAGCAGTCCGTCGGCTTATGGCTACACCTTC. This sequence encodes CASSPSAYGYTF.

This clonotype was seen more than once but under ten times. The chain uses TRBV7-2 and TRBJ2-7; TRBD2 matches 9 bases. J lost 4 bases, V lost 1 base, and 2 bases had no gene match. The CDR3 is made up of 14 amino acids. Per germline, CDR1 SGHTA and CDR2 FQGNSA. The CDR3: CASSLGTSVYEQYF. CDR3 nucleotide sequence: TGTGCCAGCAGCTTAGGGACTAGCGTGTACGAGCAGTACTTC.

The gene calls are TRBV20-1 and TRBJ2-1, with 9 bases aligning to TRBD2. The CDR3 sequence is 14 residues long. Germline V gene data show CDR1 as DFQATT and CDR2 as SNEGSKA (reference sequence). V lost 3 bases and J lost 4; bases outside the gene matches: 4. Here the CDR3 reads CSASGGGAYNEQFF. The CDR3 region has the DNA TGCAGTGCTAGCGGCGGGGGGGCATACAATGAGCAGTTCTTC.

The CDR3 loop is CASSLGMGSNQPQHF. The CDR3 bases are TGTGCCAGCAGCCTCGGGATGGGGAGCAATCAGCCCCAGCATTTT. The chain carries TRBV6-1 and TRBJ1-5; D is undetermined. V was clipped by 6 bases and J by 1 base, with 13 bases between them. Looked up from germline, CDR1 is MNHNS and CDR2 is SASEGT. This CDR3 spans 15 amino acids.

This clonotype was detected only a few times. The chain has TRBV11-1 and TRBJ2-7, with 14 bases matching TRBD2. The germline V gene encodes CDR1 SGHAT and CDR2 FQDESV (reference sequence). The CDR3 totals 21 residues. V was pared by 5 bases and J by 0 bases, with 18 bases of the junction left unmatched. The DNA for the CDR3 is TGTGCCAGCAGCCCTCCGGAGACTAGCGGGAGGGCCATGCTTACCTCCTACGAGCAGTACTTC. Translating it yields CASSPPETSGRAMLTSYEQYF.

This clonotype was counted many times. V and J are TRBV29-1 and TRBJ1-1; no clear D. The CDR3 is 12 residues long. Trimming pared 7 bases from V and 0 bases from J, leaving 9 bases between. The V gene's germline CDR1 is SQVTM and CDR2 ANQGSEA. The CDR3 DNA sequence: TGCAGCGGCCAGACGGTGAACACTGAAGCTTTCTTT. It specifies CSGQTVNTEAFF.

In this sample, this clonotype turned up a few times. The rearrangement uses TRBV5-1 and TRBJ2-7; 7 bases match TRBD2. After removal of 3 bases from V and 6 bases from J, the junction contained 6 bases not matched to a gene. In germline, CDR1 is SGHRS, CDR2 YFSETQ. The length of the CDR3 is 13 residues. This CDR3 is CASSSGIAGEQYF. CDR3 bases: TGCGCCAGCAGCTCCGGCATAGCGGGCGAGCAGTACTTC.

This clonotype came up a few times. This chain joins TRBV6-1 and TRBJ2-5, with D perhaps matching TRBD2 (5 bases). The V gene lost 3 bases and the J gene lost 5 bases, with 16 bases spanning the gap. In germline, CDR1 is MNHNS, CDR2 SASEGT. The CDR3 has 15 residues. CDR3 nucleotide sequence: TGTGCCAGCAGTGAGAACCTAGCCCGCCACGAGACCCAGTACTTC. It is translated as CASSENLARHETQYF.